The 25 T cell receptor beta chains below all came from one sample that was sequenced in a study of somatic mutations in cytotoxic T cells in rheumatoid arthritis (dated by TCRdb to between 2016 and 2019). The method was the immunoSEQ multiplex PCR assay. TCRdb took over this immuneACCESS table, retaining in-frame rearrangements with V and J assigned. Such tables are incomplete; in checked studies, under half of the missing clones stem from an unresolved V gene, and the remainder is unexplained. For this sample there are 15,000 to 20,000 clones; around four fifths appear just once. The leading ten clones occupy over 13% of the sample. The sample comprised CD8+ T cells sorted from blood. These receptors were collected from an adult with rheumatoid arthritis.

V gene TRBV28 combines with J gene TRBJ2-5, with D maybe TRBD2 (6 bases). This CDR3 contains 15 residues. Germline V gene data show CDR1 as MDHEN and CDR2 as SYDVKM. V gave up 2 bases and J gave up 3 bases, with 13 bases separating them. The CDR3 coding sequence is TGTGCCAGCAGTTTAGTCACGGAGGGGAAAGAGACCCAGTACTTC. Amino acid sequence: CASSLVTEGKETQYF.

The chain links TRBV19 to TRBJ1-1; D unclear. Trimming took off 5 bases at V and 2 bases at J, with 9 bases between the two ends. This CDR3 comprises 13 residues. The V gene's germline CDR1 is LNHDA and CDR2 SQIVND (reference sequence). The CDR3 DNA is TGTGCCAGTAGTCCTGATACCAACACTGAAGCTTTCTTT. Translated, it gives CASSPDTNTEAFF.

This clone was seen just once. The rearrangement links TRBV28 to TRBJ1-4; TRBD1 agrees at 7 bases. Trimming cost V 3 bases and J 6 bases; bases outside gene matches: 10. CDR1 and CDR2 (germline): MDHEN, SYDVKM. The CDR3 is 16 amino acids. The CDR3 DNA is TGTGCCAGCAGTTTCGTTGGGACAGTTGGTTATGAAAAACTGTTTTTT. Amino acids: CASSFVGTVGYEKLFF.

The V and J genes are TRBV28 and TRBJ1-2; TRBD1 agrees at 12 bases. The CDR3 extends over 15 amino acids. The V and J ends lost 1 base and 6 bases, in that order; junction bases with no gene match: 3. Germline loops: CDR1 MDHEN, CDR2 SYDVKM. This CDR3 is CASSLFGTGGDGYTF. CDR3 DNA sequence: TGTGCCAGCAGTTTATTTGGGACAGGGGGCGATGGCTACACCTTC.

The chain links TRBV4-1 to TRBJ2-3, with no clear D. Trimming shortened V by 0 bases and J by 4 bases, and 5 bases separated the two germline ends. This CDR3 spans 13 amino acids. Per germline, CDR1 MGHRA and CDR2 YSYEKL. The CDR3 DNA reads TGCGCCAGCAGCCAAGATGGGGCAGATACGCAGTATTTT. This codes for CASSQDGADTQYF.

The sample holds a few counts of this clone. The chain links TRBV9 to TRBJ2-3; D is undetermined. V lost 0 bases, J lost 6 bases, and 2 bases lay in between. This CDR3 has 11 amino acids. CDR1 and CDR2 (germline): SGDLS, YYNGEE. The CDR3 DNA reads TGTGCCAGCAGCGTAGGCGATACGCAGTATTTT. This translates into CASSVGDTQYF.

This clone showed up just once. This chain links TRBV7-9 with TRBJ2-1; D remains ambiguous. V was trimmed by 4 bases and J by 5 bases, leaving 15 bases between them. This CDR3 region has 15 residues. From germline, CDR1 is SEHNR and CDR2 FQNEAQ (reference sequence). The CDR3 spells CASSSAAALHNEQFF. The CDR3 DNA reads TGTGCCAGCAGCTCCGCTGCAGCCCTACACAATGAGCAGTTCTTC.

CDR3 sequence (DNA): TGTGCCAGCAAAATCTCGGCCAGCGCGGGGGACGAGCAGTACTTC. Protein sequence: CASKISASAGDEQYF. This chain uses TRBV28 with TRBJ2-7; TRBD2 matches 7 bases. CDR1 MDHEN and CDR2 SYDVKM come from the germline V gene. The CDR3 is made up of 15 amino acids. V was clipped by 7 bases and J by 5 bases; unmatched bases: 14.

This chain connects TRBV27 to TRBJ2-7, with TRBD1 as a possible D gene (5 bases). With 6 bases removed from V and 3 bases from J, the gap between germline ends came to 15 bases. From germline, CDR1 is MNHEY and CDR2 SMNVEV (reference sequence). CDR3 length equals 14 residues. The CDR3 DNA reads TGTGCCAGCAGCGACTTAGGGGCCGACTACGAGCAGTACTTC. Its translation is CASSDLGADYEQYF.

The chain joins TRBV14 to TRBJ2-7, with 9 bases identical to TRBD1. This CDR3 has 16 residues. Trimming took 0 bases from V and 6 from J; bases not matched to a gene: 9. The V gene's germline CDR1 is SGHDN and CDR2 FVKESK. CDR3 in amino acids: CASSQDLGQGPPEQYF. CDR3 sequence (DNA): TGTGCCAGCAGCCAAGATTTAGGACAGGGGCCCCCCGAGCAGTACTTC.

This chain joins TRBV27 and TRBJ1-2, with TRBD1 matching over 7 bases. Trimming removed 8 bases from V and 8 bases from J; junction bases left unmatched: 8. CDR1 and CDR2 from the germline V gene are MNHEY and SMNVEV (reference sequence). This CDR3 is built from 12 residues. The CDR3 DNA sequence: TGTGCCAGCTCCAGGGCAGGGGGAGGCTACACCTTC. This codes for CASSRAGGGYTF.

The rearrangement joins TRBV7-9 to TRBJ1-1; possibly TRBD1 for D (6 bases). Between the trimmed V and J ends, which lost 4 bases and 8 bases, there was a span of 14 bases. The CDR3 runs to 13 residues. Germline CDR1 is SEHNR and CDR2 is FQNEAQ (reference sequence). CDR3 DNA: TGTGCCAGCAGCTCCAGCCCCGGGGGCGAAGCTTTCTTT. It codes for CASSSSPGGEAFF.

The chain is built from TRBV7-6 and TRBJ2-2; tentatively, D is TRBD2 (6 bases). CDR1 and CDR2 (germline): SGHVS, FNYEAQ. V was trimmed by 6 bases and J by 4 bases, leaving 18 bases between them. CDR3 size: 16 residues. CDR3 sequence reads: CASSPTGDLLTGELFF. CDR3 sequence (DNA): TGTGCCAGCAGTCCCACGGGAGATCTACTCACCGGGGAGCTGTTTTTT.

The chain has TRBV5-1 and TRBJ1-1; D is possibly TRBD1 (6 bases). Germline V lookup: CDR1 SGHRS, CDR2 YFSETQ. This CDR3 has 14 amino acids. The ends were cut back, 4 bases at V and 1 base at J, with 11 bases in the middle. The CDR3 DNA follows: TGCGCCAGCAGCCCCGGACAGTCGAACACTGAAGCTTTCTTT. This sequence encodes CASSPGQSNTEAFF.

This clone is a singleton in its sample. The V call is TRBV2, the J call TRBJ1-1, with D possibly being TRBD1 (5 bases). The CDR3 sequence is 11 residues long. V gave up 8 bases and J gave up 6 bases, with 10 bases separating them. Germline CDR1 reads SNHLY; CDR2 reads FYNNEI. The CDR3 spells CASERGAEAFF. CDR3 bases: TGTGCCAGCGAACGGGGGGCTGAAGCTTTCTTT.

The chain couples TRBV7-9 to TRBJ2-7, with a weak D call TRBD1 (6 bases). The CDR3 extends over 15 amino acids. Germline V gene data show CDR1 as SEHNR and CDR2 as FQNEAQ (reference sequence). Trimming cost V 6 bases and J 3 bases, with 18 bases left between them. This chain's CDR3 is CASRTTTGSGYEQYF. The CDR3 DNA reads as TGTGCCAGCAGAACAACGACAGGATCGGGCTACGAGCAGTACTTC.

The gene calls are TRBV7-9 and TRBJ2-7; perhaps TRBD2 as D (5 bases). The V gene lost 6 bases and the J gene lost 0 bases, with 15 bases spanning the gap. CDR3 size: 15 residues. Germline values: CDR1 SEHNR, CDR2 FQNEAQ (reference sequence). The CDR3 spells CASSPKRHNSYEQYF. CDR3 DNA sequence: TGTGCCAGCAGTCCAAAGCGGCACAACTCCTACGAGCAGTACTTC.

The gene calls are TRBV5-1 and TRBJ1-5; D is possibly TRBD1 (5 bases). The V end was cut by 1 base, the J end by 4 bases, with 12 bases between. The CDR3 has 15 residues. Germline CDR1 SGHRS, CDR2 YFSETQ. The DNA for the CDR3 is TGCGCCAGCAGCTTGTTAGGGCAGGGAAATCAGCCCCAGCATTTT. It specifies CASSLLGQGNQPQHF.

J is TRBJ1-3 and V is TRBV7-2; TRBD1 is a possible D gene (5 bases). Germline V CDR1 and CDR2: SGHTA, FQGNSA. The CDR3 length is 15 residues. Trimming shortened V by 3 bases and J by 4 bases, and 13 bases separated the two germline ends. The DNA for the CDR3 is TGTGCCAGCAGCTTGGCGGGGACGTCGGGAAACACCATATATTTT. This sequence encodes CASSLAGTSGNTIYF. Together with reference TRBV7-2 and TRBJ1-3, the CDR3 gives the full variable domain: GAGVSQSPSNKVTEKGKDVELRCDPISGHTALYWYRQSLGQGLEFLIYFQGNSAPDKSGLPSDRFSAERTGGSVSTLTIQRTQQEDSAVYLCASSLAGTSGNTIYFGEGSWLTVV.

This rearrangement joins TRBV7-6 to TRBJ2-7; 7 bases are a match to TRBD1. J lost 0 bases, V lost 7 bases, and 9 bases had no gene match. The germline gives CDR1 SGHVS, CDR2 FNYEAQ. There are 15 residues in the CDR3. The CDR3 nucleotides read TGTGCCAGCACCAGCGGACAGGAAAACTCCTACGAGCAGTACTTC. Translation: CASTSGQENSYEQYF.

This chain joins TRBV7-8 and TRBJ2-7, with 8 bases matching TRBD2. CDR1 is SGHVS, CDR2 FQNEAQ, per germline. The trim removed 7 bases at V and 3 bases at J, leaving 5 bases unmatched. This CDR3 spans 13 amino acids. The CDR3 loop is CASTTSGSYEQYF. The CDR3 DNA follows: TGTGCCAGCACCACGAGCGGGAGCTACGAGCAGTACTTC.

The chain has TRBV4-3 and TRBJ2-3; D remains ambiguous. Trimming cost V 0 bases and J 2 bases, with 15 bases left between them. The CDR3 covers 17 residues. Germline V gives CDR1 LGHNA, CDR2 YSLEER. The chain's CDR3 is CASSQDFVALNTDTQYF. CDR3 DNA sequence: TGCGCCAGCAGCCAAGATTTTGTGGCGCTGAACACAGATACGCAGTATTTT.

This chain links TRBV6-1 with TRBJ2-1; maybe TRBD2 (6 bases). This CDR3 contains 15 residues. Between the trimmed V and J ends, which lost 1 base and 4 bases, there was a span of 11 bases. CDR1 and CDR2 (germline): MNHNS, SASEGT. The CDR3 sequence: CASSEGLGPYNEQFF. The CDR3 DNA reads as TGTGCCAGCAGTGAAGGACTAGGGCCATACAATGAGCAGTTCTTC.

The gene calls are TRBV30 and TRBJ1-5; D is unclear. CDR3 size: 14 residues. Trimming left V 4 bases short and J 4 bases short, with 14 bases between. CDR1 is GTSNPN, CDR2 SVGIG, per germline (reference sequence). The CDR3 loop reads CAWTETPGNQPQHF. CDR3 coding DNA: TGTGCCTGGACCGAGACCCCTGGGAATCAGCCCCAGCATTTT.

The CDR3 region has the DNA TGTGCCAGCAGTGCCGGGACAGGGGTCTACGAGCAGTACTTC. It encodes CASSAGTGVYEQYF. The chain is built from TRBV28 and TRBJ2-7; 10 bases agree with TRBD1. Germline CDR1 and CDR2: MDHEN and SYDVKM. The CDR3 is 14 residues long. V gave up 5 bases and J gave up 3 bases; unmatched junction bases: 4.